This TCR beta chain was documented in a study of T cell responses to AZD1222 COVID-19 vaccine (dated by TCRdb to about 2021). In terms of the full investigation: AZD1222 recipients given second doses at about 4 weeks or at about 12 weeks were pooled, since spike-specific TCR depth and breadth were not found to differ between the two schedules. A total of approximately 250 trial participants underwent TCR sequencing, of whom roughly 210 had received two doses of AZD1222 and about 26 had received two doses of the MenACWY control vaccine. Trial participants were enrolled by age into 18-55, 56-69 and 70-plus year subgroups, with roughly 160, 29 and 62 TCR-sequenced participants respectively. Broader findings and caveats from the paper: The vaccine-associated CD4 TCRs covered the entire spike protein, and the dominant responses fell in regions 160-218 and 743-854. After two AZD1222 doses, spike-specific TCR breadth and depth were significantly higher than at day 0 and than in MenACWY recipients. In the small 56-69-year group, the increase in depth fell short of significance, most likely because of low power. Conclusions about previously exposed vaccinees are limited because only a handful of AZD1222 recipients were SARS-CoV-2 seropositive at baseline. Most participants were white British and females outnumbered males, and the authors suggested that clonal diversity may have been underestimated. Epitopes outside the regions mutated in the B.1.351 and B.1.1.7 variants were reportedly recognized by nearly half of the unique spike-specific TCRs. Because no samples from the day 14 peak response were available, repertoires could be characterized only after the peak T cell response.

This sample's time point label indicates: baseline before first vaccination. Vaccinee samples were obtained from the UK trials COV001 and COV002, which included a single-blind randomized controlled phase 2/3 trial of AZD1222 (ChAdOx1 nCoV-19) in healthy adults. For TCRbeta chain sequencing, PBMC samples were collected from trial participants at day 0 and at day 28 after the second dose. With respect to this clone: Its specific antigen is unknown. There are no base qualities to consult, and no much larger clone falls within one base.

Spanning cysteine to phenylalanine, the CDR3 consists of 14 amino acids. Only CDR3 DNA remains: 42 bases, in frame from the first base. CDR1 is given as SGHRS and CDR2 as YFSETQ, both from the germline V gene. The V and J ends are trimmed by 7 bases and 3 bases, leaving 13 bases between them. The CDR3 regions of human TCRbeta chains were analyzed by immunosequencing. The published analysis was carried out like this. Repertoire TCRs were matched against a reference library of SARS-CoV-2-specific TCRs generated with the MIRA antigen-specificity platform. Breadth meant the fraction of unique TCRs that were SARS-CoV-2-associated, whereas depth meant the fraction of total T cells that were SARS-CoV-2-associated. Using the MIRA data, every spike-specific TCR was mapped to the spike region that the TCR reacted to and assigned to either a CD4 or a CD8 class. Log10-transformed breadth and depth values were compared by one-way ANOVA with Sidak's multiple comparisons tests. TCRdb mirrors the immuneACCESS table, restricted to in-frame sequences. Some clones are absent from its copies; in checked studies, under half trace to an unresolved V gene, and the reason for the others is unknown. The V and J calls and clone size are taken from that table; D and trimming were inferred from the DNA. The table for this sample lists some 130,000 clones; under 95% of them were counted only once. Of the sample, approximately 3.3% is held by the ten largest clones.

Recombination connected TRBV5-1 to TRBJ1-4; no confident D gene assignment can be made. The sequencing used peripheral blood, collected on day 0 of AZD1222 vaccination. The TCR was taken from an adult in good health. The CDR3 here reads CASGIGVANEKLFF. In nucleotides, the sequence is TGCGCCAGCGGAATCGGGGTCGCTAATGAAAAACTGTTTTTT.